The TCR beta chain described here comes from a study of technical replicates of blood from a handful of donors. TCRdb's table, derived via immunoSEQ multiplex PCR, lists solely in-frame clones and lacks some. The data contain roughly 56,000 clones, about 90% of them singletons. This CDR3 contains 15 residues. The junction had 7 bases not matched to a gene; V was cut back by 5 bases and J by 3 bases. The germline V gene encodes CDR1 SGHTA and CDR2 FQGTGA. Sequencing was carried out using PBMCs. This receptor was taken from a human donor in good health. Some clones in this sample may be carry-over from other donors' samples. The V and J genes are TRBV7-3 and TRBJ2-3, with 8 bases matching TRBD2. The CDR3 DNA reads as TGTGCCAGCAGCCGAAGCGGGAGCGGTACAGATACGCAGTATTTT. The encoded protein is CASSRSGSGTDTQYF.